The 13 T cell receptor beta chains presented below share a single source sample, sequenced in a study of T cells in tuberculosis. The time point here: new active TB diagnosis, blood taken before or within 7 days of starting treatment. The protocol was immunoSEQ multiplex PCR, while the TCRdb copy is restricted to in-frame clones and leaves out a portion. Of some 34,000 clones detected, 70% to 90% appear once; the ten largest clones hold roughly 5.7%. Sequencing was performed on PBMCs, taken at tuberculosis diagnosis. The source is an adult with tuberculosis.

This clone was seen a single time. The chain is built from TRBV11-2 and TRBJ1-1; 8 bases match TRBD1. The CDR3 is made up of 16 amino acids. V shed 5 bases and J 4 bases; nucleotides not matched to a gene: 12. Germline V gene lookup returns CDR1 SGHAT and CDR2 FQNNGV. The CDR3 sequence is CASSDTRTGWGTEAFF. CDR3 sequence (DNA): TGTGCCAGCAGCGATACCCGGACAGGGTGGGGCACTGAAGCTTTCTTT.

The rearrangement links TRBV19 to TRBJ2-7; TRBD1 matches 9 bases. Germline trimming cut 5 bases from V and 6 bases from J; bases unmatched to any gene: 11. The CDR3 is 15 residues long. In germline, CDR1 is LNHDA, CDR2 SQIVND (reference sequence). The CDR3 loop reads CASSLPGQGGIEQYF. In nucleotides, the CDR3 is TGTGCCAGTAGTCTACCGGGACAGGGCGGAATCGAGCAGTACTTC.

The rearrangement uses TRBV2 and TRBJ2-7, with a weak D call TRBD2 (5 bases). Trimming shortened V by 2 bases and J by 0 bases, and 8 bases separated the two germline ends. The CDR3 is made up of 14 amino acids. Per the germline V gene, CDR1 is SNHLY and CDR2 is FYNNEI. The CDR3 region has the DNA TGTGCCAGCAGTGAAACCGGAGGCTCCTACGAGCAGTACTTC. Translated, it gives CASSETGGSYEQYF. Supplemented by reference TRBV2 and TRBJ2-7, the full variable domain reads EPEVTQTPSHQVTQMGQEVILRCVPISNHLYFYWYRQILGQKVEFLVSFYNNEISEKSEIFDDQFSVERPDGSNFTLKIRSTKLEDSAMYFCASSETGGSYEQYFGPGTRLTVT.

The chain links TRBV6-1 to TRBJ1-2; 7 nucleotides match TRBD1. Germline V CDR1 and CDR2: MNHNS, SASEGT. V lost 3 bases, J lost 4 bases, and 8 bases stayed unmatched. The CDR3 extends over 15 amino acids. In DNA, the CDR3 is TGTGCCAGCAGTGAGGTGGACAGGCCCTTCTATGGCTACACCTTC. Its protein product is CASSEVDRPFYGYTF.

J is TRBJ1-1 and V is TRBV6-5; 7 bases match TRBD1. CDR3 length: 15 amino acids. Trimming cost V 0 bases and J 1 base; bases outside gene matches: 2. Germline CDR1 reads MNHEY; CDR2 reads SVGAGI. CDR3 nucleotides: TGTGCCAGCAGTTACTCGAGGACAGGGAACACTGAAGCTTTCTTT. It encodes CASSYSRTGNTEAFF.

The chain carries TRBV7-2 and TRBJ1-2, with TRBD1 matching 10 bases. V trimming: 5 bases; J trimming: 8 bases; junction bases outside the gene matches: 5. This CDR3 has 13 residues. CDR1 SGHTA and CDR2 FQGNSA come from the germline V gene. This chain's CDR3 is CASSRDRGWGYTF. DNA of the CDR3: TGTGCCAGCAGCCGGGACAGGGGTTGGGGCTACACCTTC.

CDR3 nucleotide sequence: TGCGCCAGCAGTGGGGGACTTCTCACAGATACGCAGTATTTT. As protein: CASSGGLLTDTQYF. The chain couples TRBV10-1 to TRBJ2-3; D possibly corresponds to TRBD2 (6 bases). This CDR3 comprises 14 residues. Germline V gives CDR1 WNHNN, CDR2 SYGVQD (reference sequence). Deletions cut 4 bases from V and 2 bases from J, with 10 bases between.

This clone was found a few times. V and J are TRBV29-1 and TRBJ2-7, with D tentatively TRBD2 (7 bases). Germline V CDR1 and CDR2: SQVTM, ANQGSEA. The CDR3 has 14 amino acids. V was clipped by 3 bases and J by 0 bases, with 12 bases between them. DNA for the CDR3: TGCAGCGTTGAGGGGGGGCGAGGCTCCTACGAGCAGTACTTC. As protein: CSVEGGRGSYEQYF.

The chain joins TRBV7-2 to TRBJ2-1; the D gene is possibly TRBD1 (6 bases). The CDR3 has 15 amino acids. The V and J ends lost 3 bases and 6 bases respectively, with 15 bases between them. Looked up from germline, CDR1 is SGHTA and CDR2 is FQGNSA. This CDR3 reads CASSLDSGGVNEQFF. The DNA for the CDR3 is TGTGCCAGCAGCTTGGACTCTGGGGGCGTCAATGAGCAGTTCTTC.

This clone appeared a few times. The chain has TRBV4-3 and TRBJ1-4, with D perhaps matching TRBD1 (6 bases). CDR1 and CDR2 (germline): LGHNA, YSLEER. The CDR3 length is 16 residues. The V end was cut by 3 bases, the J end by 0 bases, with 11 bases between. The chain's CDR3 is CASSQYGQSTNEKLFF. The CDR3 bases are TGCGCCAGCAGCCAGTACGGACAGTCAACTAATGAAAAACTGTTTTTT.

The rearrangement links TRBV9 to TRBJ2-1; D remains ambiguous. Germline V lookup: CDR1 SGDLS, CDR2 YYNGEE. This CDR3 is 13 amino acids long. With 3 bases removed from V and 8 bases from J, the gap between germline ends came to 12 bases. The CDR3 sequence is CASSGKSQYEQFF. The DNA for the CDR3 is TGTGCCAGCAGCGGAAAATCCCAGTATGAGCAGTTCTTC. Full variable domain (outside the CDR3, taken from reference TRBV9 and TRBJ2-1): DSGVTQTPKHLITATGQRVTLRCSPRSGDLSVYWYQQSLDQGLQFLIQYYNGEERAKGNILERFSAQQFPDLHSELNLSSLELGDSALYFCASSGKSQYEQFFGPGTRLTVL.

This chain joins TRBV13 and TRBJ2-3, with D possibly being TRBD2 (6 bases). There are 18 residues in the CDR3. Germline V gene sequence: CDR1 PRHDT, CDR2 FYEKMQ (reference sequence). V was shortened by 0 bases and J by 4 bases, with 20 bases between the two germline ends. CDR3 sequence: CASSLGPPSAPRADTQYF. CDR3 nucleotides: TGTGCCAGCAGCTTAGGCCCCCCTAGCGCCCCAAGGGCAGATACGCAGTATTTT. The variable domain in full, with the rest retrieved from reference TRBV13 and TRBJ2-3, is AAGVIQSPRHLIKEKRETATLKCYPIPRHDTVYWYQQGPGQDPQFLISFYEKMQSDKGSIPDRFSAQQFSDYHSELNMSSLELGDSALYFCASSLGPPSAPRADTQYFGPGTRLTVL.

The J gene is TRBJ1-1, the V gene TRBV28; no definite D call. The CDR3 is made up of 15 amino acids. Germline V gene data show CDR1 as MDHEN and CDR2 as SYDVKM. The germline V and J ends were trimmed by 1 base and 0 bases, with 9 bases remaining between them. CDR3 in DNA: TGTGCCAGCAGTTTATTAAACAACATGAACACTGAAGCTTTCTTT. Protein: CASSLLNNMNTEAFF. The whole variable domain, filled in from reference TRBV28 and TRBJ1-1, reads DVKVTQSSRYLVKRTGEKVFLECVQDMDHENMFWYRQDPGLGLRLIYFSYDVKMKEKGDIPEGYSVSREKKERFSLILESASTNQTSMYLCASSLLNNMNTEAFFGQGTRLTVV.